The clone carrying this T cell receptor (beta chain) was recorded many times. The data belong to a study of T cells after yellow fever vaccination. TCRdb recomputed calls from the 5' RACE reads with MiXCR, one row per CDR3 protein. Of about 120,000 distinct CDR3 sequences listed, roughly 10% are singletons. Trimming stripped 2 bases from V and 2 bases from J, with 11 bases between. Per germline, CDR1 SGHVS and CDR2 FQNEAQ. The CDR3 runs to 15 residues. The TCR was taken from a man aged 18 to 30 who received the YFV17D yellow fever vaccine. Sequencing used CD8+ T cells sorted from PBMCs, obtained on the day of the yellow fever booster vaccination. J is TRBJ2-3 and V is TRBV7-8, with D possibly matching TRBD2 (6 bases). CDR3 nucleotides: TGTGCCAGCAGCTTACAGGCGGGGACCACAGATACGCAGTATTTT. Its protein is CASSLQAGTTDTQYF.